This T cell receptor beta chain stems from a study of CD8 T cells in ankylosing spondylitis. Losses at the gene ends were 0 bases for V and 4 bases for J; bases not matched to a gene: 8. Germline values: CDR1 DFQATT, CDR2 SNEGSKA (reference sequence). The CDR3 extends over 16 amino acids. Only a few counts were recorded for this clonotype. 5'-RACE, quantitative and with molecular barcodes, yielded the TCR beta libraries. TCRdb reprocessed the 5' RACE reads via MiXCR and lists one record per CDR3 protein. Of about 240,000 distinct CDR3 sequences detected, 20% to 30% appear once; the ten largest clones hold about 0.6%.

The V and J genes are TRBV20-1 and TRBJ2-3, with 9 bases matching TRBD2. The sequence was obtained from a male donor with ankylosing spondylitis or in good health (not recorded which). The sample taken for sequencing was blood, either unsorted or a sorted T cell fraction (not recorded which). CDR3 nucleotides: TGCAGTGCTAGAGATCGCGGGGGGGCGCTTGCAGATACGCAGTATTTT. This gives the protein CSARDRGGALADTQYF.